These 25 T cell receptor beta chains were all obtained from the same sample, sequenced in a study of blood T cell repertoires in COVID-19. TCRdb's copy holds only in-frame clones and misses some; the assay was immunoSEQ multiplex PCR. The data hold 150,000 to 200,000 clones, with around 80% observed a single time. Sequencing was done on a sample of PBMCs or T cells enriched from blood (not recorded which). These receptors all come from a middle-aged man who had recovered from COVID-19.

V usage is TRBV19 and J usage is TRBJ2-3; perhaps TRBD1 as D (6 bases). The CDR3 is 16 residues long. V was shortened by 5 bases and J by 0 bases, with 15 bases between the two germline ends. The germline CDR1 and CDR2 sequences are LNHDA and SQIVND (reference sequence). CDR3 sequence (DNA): TGTGCCAGTAGTGGGGCCACAGGGCCAAGCACAGATACGCAGTATTTT. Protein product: CASSGATGPSTDTQYF.

The CDR3 bases are TGTGCCACCAGTGATTTGCCAGGGGTGAACACCGGGGAGCTGTTTTTT. Translating gives CATSDLPGVNTGELFF. This chain uses TRBV24-1 with TRBJ2-2; tentatively, D is TRBD1 (6 bases). The CDR3 has 16 residues. V lost 0 bases, J lost 1 base, and 8 bases lay in between. Germline V gene data show CDR1 as KGHDR and CDR2 as SFDVKD.

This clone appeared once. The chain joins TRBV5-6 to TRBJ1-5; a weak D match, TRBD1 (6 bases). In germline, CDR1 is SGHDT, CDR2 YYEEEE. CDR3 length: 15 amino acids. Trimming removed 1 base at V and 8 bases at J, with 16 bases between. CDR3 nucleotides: TGTGCCAGCAGCTTGACAGGGTATAGTATTGAGCCCCAGCATTTT. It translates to CASSLTGYSIEPQHF.

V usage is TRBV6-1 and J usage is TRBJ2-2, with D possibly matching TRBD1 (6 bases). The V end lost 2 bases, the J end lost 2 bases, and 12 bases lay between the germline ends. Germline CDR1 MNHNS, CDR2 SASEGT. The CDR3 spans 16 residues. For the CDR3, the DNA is TGTGCCAGCAGTGAATGGTCCGGGACAAACACCGGGGAGCTGTTTTTT. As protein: CASSEWSGTNTGELFF.

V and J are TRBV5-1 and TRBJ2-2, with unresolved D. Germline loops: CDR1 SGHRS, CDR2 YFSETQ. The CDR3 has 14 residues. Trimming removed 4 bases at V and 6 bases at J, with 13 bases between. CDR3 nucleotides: TGCGCCAGCAGCCCGCTACTTAGTCCCGGGGAGCTGTTTTTT. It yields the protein CASSPLLSPGELFF.

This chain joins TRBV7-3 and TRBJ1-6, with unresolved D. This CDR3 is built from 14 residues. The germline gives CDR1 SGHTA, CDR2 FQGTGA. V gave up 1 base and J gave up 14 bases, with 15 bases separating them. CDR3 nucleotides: TGTGCCAGCAGCTTAATGGCGGGTTCGGGAACCCTCCACTTT. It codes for CASSLMAGSGTLHF.

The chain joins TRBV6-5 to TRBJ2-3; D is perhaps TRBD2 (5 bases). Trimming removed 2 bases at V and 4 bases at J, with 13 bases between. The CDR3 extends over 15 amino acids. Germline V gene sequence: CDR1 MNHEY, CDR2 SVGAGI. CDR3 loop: CASSYDLPRADTQYF. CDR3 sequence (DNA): TGTGCCAGCAGTTACGACCTCCCGAGGGCAGATACGCAGTATTTT.

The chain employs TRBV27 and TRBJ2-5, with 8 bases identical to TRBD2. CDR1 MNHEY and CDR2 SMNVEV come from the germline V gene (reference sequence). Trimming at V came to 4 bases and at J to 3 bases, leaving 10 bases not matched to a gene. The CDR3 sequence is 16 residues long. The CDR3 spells CASSSRGLVKEETQYF. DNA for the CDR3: TGTGCCAGCAGTTCCAGGGGACTAGTAAAGGAAGAGACCCAGTACTTC.

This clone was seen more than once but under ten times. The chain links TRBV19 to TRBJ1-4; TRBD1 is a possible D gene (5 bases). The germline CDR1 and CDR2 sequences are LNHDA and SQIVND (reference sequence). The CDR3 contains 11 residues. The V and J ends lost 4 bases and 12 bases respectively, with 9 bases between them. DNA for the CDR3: TGTGCCAGTAGTAGGGGCACTGAACTGTTTTTT. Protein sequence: CASSRGTELFF.

In DNA form, the CDR3 reads TGTGCCAGCAGTTACCTCGGACAGGGGGCACAGGGCTACACCTTC. Translating it yields CASSYLGQGAQGYTF. V is TRBV6-5 and J is TRBJ1-2, with 11 bases fitting TRBD1. Germline values: CDR1 MNHEY, CDR2 SVGAGI. The CDR3 is made up of 15 amino acids. After removal of 2 bases from V and 8 bases from J, the junction contained 7 bases not matched to a gene.

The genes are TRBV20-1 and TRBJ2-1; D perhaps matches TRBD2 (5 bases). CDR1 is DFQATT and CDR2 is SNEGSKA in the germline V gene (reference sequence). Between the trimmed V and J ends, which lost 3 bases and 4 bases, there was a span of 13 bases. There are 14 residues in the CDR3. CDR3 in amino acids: CSASAVASYNEQFF. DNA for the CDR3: TGCAGTGCTAGTGCGGTAGCGTCGTACAATGAGCAGTTCTTC.

The CDR3 is CASSPLSGAGYGYTF. DNA for the CDR3: TGTGCCAGCAGCCCCCTAAGCGGGGCAGGCTATGGCTACACCTTC. The rearrangement uses TRBV7-2 and TRBJ1-2; a weak D match, TRBD1 (5 bases). The CDR3 spans 15 residues. Germline assignment: CDR1 SGHTA and CDR2 FQGNSA. Trimming shortened V by 5 bases and J by 4 bases, and 17 bases separated the two germline ends.

CDR3 coding DNA: TGTGCCAGCGGAGGACGTAGGGATCAGCCCCAGCATTTT. Translating it yields CASGGRRDQPQHF. V usage is TRBV6-5 and J usage is TRBJ1-5, with D uncertain. The germline V gene encodes CDR1 MNHEY and CDR2 SVGAGI. This CDR3 region has 13 residues. The V gene lost 8 bases and the J gene lost 5 bases, with 13 bases spanning the gap.

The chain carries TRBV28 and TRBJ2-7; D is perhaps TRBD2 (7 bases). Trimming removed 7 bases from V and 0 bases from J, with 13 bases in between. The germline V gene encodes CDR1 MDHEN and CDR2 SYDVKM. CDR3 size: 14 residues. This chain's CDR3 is CASTLGGGSYEQYF. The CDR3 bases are TGTGCCAGCACCTTGGGAGGGGGCTCCTACGAGCAGTACTTC.

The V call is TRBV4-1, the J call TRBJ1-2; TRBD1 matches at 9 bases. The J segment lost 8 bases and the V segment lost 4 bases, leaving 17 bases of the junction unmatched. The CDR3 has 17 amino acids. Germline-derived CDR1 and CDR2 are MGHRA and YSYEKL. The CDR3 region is CASSLHMGDRDRLGYTF. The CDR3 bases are TGCGCCAGCAGCCTACATATGGGGGACAGGGACCGTTTGGGCTACACCTTC.

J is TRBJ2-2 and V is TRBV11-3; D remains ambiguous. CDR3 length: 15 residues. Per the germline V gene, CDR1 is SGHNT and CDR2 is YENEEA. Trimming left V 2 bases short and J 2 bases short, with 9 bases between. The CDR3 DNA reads TGTGCCAGCAGCTTATCCGGTACTAACACCGGGGAGCTGTTTTTT. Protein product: CASSLSGTNTGELFF. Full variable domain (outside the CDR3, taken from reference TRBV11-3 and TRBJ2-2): EAGVVQSPRYKIIEKKQPVAFWCNPISGHNTLYWYLQNLGQGPELLIRYENEEAVDDSQLPKDRFSAERLKGVDSTLKIQPAELGDSAVYLCASSLSGTNTGELFFGEGSRLTVL.

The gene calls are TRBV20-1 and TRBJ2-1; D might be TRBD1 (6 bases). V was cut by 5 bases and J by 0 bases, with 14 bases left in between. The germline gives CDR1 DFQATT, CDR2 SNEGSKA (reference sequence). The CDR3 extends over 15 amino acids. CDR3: CSAGGGTGSYNEQFF. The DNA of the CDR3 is TGCAGTGCTGGTGGGGGCACGGGCTCCTACAATGAGCAGTTCTTC.

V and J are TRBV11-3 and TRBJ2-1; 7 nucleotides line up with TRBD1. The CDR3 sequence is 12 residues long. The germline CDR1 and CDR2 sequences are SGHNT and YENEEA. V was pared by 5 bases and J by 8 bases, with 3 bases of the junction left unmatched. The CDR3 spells CASSPGTDEQFF. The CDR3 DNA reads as TGTGCCAGCAGCCCCGGGACAGATGAGCAGTTCTTC. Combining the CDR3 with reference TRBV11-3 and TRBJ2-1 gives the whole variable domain EAGVVQSPRYKIIEKKQPVAFWCNPISGHNTLYWYLQNLGQGPELLIRYENEEAVDDSQLPKDRFSAERLKGVDSTLKIQPAELGDSAVYLCASSPGTDEQFFGPGTRLTVL.

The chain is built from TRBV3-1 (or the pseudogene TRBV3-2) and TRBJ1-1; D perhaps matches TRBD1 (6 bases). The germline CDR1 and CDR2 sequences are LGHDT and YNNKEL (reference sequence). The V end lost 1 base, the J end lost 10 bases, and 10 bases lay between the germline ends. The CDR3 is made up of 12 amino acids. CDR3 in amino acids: CASSQGRGGAFF. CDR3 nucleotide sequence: TGTGCCAGCAGCCAAGGGCGAGGGGGAGCTTTCTTT.

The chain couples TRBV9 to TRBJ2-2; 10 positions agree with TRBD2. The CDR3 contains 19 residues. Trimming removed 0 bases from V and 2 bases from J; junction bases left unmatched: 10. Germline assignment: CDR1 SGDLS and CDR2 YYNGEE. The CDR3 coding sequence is TGTGCCAGCAGCGTAGAAGTCCTAGCGGGGGCCACAAACACCGGGGAGCTGTTTTTT. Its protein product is CASSVEVLAGATNTGELFF.

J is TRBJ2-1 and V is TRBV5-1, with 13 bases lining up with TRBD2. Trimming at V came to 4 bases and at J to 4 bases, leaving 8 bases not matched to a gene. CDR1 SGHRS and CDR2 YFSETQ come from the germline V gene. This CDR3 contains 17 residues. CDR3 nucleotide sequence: TGCGCCAGCAGCCGGGGACTAGCGGGGCGACTATACAATGAGCAGTTCTTC. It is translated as CASSRGLAGRLYNEQFF. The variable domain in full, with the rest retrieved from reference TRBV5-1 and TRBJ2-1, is KAGVTQTPRYLIKTRGQQVTLSCSPISGHRSVSWYQQTPGQGLQFLFEYFSETQRNKGNFPGRFSGRQFSNSRSEMNVSTLELGDSALYLCASSRGLAGRLYNEQFFGPGTRLTVL.

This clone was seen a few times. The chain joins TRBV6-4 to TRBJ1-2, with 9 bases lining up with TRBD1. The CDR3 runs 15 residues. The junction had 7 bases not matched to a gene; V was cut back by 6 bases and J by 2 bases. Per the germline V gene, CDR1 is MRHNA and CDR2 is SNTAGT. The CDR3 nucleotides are TGTGCCAGCAGCCCTCGGACAGGGGCGAACTATGGCTACACCTTC. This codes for CASSPRTGANYGYTF.

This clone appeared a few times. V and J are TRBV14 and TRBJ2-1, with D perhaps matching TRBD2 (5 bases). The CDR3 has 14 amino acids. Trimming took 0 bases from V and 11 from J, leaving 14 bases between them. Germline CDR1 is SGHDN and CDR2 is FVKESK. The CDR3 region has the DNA TGTGCCAGCAGCCAAGAATGGAGCCGAGGGCAGCAGTTCTTC. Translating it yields CASSQEWSRGQQFF.

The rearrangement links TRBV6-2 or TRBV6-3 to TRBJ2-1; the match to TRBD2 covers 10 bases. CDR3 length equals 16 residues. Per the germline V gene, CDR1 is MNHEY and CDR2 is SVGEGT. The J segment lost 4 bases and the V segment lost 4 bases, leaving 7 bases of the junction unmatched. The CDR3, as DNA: TGTGCCAGCAGTTGGGCTAGCGGGAGCGGGTACAATGAGCAGTTCTTC. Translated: CASSWASGSGYNEQFF.

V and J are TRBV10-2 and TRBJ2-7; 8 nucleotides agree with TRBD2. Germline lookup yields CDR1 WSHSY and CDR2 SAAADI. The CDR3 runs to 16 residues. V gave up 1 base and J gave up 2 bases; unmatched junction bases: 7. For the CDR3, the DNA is TGCGCCAGCAGTGAGTATCGAGCGGGAGTCCCCTACGAGCAGTACTTC. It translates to CASSEYRAGVPYEQYF.